Reported below is one T cell receptor (beta chain). These data are taken from a study of blood T cell repertoires in COVID-19. Some clones are missing from TCRdb's copy, which holds only in-frame ones; the method was immunoSEQ multiplex PCR. The sample shows over 130,000 clones, roughly 76% of them seen only once. Germline loops: CDR1 SGDLS, CDR2 YYNGEE. V gave up 2 bases and J gave up 8 bases; unmatched junction bases: 4. This CDR3 has 14 residues. Sequencing was carried out using peripheral blood. The receptor was isolated from a woman in her forties or fifties with active or convalescent COVID-19. The chain is built from TRBV9 and TRBJ1-6, with TRBD1 matching 7 bases. The CDR3 region is CASSVFDRDSPLHF. DNA of the CDR3: TGTGCCAGCAGCGTGTTCGACAGGGATTCACCCCTCCACTTT.